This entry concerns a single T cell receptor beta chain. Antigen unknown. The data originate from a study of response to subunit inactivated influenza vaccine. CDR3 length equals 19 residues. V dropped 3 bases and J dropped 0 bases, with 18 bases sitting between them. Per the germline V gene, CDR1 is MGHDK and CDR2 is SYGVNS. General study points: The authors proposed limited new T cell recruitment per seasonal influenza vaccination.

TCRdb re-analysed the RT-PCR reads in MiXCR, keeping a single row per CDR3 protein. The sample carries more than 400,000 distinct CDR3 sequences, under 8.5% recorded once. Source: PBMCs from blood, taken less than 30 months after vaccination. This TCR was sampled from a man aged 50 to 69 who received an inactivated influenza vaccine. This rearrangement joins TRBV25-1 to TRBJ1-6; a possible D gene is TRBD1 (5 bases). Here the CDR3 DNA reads TGTGCCAGCAGTGAGGGACGTTCACCCCTGAGCTCCTATAATTCACCCCTCCACTTT. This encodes CASSEGRSPLSSYNSPLHF. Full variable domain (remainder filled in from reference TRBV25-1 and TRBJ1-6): EADIYQTPRYLVIGTGKKITLECSQTMGHDKMYWYQQDPGMELHLIHYSYGVNSTEKGDLSSESTVSRIRTEHFPLTLESARPSHTSQYLCASSEGRSPLSSYNSPLHFGNGTRLTVT.